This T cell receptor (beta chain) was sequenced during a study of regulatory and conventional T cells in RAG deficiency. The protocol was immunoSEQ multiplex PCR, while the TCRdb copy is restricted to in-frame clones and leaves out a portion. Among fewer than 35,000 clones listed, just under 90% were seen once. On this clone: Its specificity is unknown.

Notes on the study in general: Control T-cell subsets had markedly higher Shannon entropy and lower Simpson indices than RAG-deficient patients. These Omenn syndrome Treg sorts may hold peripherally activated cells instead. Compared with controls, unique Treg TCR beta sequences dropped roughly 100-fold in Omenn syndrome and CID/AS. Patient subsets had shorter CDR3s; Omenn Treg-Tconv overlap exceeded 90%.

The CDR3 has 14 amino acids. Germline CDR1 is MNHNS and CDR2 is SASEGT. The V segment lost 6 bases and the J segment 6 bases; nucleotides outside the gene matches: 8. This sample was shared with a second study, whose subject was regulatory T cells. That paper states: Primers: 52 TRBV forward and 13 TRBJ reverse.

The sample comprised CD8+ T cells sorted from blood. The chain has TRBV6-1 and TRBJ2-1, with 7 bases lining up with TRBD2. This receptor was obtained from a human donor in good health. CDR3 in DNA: TGTGCCAGCAGCCTGGGGGGGAACCTCAATGAGCAGTTCTTC. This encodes CASSLGGNLNEQFF.